The 25 T cell receptor beta chains listed next were all sequenced from one sample in a study of shared T cell receptors in the human thymus. Some clones are missing from TCRdb's copy, which holds only in-frame ones; the method was immunoSEQ multiplex PCR. The table includes roughly 410,000 clones, over 90% detected once. Material: thymocytes. Receptor source: a human donor.

The V and J genes are TRBV27 and TRBJ2-1, with D tentatively TRBD1 or TRBD2 (5 bases each). This CDR3 region has 12 residues. Looked up from germline, CDR1 is MNHEY and CDR2 is SMNVEV (reference sequence). Trimming cost V 5 bases and J 10 bases, with 12 bases left between them. The DNA of the CDR3 is TGTGCCAGCAGTCCCCGGGGCGGGGAGCAGTTCTTC. Its protein is CASSPRGGEQFF.

V and J are TRBV30 and TRBJ1-2, with D maybe TRBD1 (6 bases). V was cut by 2 bases and J by 2 bases, with 24 bases left in between. CDR1 is GTSNPN, CDR2 SVGIG, per germline (reference sequence). The CDR3 length is 18 residues. The CDR3 bases are TGTGCCTGGAGTCATCGTTCCGGGACACTCCTTACAAACTATGGCTACACCTTC. It is translated as CAWSHRSGTLLTNYGYTF.

This chain links TRBV11-2 with TRBJ2-1, with D tentatively TRBD2 (5 bases). The ends were cut back, 0 bases at V and 9 bases at J, with 15 bases in the middle. The V gene's germline CDR1 is SGHAT and CDR2 FQNNGV. CDR3 size: 15 residues. CDR3 sequence (DNA): TGTGCCAGCAGCTTAGAGTACAGAGGGAGCGGTGAGCAGTTCTTC. It codes for CASSLEYRGSGEQFF. Drawing the rest from reference TRBV11-2 and TRBJ2-1, the complete variable domain is EAGVAQSPRYKIIEKRQSVAFWCNPISGHATLYWYQQILGQGPKLLIQFQNNGVVDDSQLPKDRFSAERLKGVDSTLKIQPAKLEDSAVYLCASSLEYRGSGEQFFGPGTRLTVL.

The rearrangement links TRBV25-1 to TRBJ2-1; 12 bases match TRBD2. The V segment lost 4 bases and the J segment 12 bases; nucleotides outside the gene matches: 4. This CDR3 has 13 amino acids. Germline-derived CDR1 and CDR2 are MGHDK and SYGVNS. DNA for the CDR3: TGTGCCAGCAGTGCGACTAGCGGGAGCGGGCAGTTCTTC. It translates to CASSATSGSGQFF.

The chain carries TRBV20-1 and TRBJ2-7; the D is unclear. Per the germline V gene, CDR1 is DFQATT and CDR2 is SNEGSKA (reference sequence). The CDR3 is 11 amino acids. The germline V and J ends were trimmed by 3 bases and 2 bases, with 5 bases remaining between them. The CDR3 spells CSASRAYEQYF. As DNA, the CDR3 is TGCAGTGCTAGTCGGGCCTACGAGCAGTACTTC.

The chain joins TRBV2 to TRBJ2-1; 8 positions agree with TRBD1. This CDR3 spans 15 amino acids. Losses at the gene ends were 3 bases for V and 0 bases for J; bases not matched to a gene: 1. Germline V gene data show CDR1 as SNHLY and CDR2 as FYNNEI. The CDR3 is CASSEGTGSYNEQFF. CDR3 nucleotide sequence: TGTGCCAGCAGTGAGGGGACAGGCTCCTACAATGAGCAGTTCTTC.

The chain joins TRBV29-1 to TRBJ2-7; D is perhaps TRBD1 or TRBD2 (7 bases each). This CDR3 comprises 13 residues. Germline V gene data show CDR1 as SQVTM and CDR2 as ANQGSEA. V was cut by 4 bases and J by 4 bases, with 14 bases left in between. CDR3 coding DNA: TGCAGCGTTGGTCGCAGGGGGGGGTACGAGCAGTACTTC. Protein product: CSVGRRGGYEQYF.

The chain couples TRBV18 to TRBJ2-1; unclear D gene. The germline V gene encodes CDR1 KGHSH and CDR2 LQKENI. This CDR3 spans 17 amino acids. The germline V and J ends were trimmed by 0 bases and 2 bases, with 14 bases remaining between them. The CDR3 coding sequence is TGTGCCAGCTCACCACCGGGCCGCGGTTCCCCCTACAATGAGCAGTTCTTC. Translation: CASSPPGRGSPYNEQFF.

The chain links TRBV10-3 to TRBJ1-5, with a weak D call TRBD1 (5 bases). CDR3 length: 19 residues. V gave up 0 bases and J gave up 0 bases, with 18 bases separating them. Germline CDR1 ENHRY, CDR2 SYGVKD. The CDR3 sequence: CAISESDPGGTYSNQPQHF. Here the CDR3 DNA reads TGTGCCATCAGTGAGTCTGATCCGGGGGGTACTTATAGCAATCAGCCCCAGCATTTT.

The chain has TRBV27 and TRBJ2-7; weak D call: TRBD2 (6 bases). CDR1 is MNHEY, CDR2 SMNVEV, per germline (reference sequence). There are 13 residues in the CDR3. V gave up 3 bases and J gave up 4 bases, with 10 bases separating them. CDR3 sequence reads: CASSFGTLYEQYF. In nucleotides, the CDR3 is TGTGCCAGCAGTTTCGGGACTCTATACGAGCAGTACTTC.

This rearrangement joins TRBV27 to TRBJ2-4, with 11 bases aligning to TRBD1. The CDR3 has 20 residues. Germline values: CDR1 MNHEY, CDR2 SMNVEV (reference sequence). The V gene end was trimmed by 4 bases and the J gene end by 0 bases; junction bases not matched to a gene: 14. Here the CDR3 reads CASSWFSDRGRLPAKNIQYF. The CDR3 DNA is TGTGCCAGCAGTTGGTTTTCGGACAGGGGGCGCTTACCAGCCAAAAACATTCAGTACTTC.

This chain links TRBV2 with TRBJ2-5; TRBD1 agrees at 10 bases. Germline V gene lookup returns CDR1 SNHLY and CDR2 FYNNEI. CDR3 size: 14 residues. The V and J ends lost 7 bases and 5 bases, in that order; junction bases with no gene match: 7. The CDR3 sequence is CASTRDRGGETQYF. CDR3 nucleotide sequence: TGTGCCAGCACTCGGGACAGGGGAGGGGAGACCCAGTACTTC.

CDR3 sequence: CASSLPRTSKRADTQYF. The CDR3 DNA reads TGCGCCAGCAGCTTGCCCCGGACCTCAAAGAGGGCAGATACGCAGTATTTT. This rearrangement joins TRBV5-1 to TRBJ2-3; possibly TRBD2 for D (5 bases). Trimming cost V 1 base and J 4 bases, with 19 bases left between them. Per germline, CDR1 SGHRS and CDR2 YFSETQ. The CDR3 runs 17 residues. Full variable domain (outside the CDR3, taken from reference TRBV5-1 and TRBJ2-3): KAGVTQTPRYLIKTRGQQVTLSCSPISGHRSVSWYQQTPGQGLQFLFEYFSETQRNKGNFPGRFSGRQFSNSRSEMNVSTLELGDSALYLCASSLPRTSKRADTQYFGPGTRLTVL.

V usage is TRBV28 and J usage is TRBJ2-1; maybe TRBD2 (6 bases). The V end was cut by 6 bases, the J end by 10 bases, with 13 bases between. The CDR3 length is 12 residues. Germline V gene lookup returns CDR1 MDHEN and CDR2 SYDVKM. Here the CDR3 reads CASSYAAGEQFF. As DNA, the CDR3 is TGTGCCAGCAGCTACGCCGCGGGGGAGCAGTTCTTC. The full variable domain, in which reference TRBV28 and TRBJ2-1 provide the parts outside the CDR3, is DVKVTQSSRYLVKRTGEKVFLECVQDMDHENMFWYRQDPGLGLRLIYFSYDVKMKEKGDIPEGYSVSREKKERFSLILESASTNQTSMYLCASSYAAGEQFFGPGTRLTVL.

This clone was picked up one time. The chain couples TRBV6-1 to TRBJ2-7, with 9 bases lining up with TRBD1. Germline lookup yields CDR1 MNHNS and CDR2 SASEGT. CDR3 length: 18 residues. V shed 1 base, J shed 5 bases, and the junction held 15 bases outside the gene matches. The CDR3 protein is CASSEVRAAYRGRNEQYF. Here the CDR3 DNA reads TGTGCCAGCAGTGAAGTAAGGGCGGCATACAGGGGGCGAAACGAGCAGTACTTC.

J is TRBJ1-1 and V is TRBV11-2; D perhaps matches TRBD1 (5 bases). The germline V and J ends were trimmed by 1 base and 0 bases, with 21 bases remaining between them. Per germline, CDR1 SGHAT and CDR2 FQNNGV. CDR3 length equals 19 residues. CDR3 amino acids: CASSLGLGGTIRMNTEAFF. DNA of the CDR3: TGTGCCAGCAGCTTAGGATTGGGGGGAACTATTAGAATGAACACTGAAGCTTTCTTT.

The genes are TRBV6-1 and TRBJ2-3; D unresolved. In germline, CDR1 is MNHNS, CDR2 SASEGT. The CDR3 runs 14 residues. V was shortened by 3 bases and J by 3 bases, with 10 bases between the two germline ends. The CDR3 DNA reads TGTGCCAGCAGTGACCTTCCTAAAACAGATACGCAGTATTTT. This sequence encodes CASSDLPKTDTQYF.

CDR3 bases: TGTGCCAGTAGTGGGAACACTGAAGCTTTCTTT. As protein: CASSGNTEAFF. J is TRBJ1-1 and V is TRBV19, with D hard to call. V was trimmed by 5 bases and J by 1 base, leaving 2 bases between them. The germline gives CDR1 LNHDA, CDR2 SQIVND (reference sequence). CDR3 length: 11 residues.

This chain joins TRBV23-1 and TRBJ2-5, with a possible D match to TRBD2 (7 bases). TRBV23-1 is treated as an ORF (open reading frame) with a function not yet certain. With 0 bases removed from V and 2 bases from J, the gap between germline ends came to 10 bases. This CDR3 comprises 15 residues. For the CDR3, the DNA is TGCGCCAGCAGTCAATCGAGGGGGGGACAAGAGACCCAGTACTTC. Translating gives CASSQSRGGQETQYF.

The chain joins TRBV7-3 to TRBJ2-3, with TRBD2 matching over 10 bases. Germline loops: CDR1 SGHTA, CDR2 FQGTGA. The length of the CDR3 is 17 residues. Trimming cost V 5 bases and J 7 bases; bases outside gene matches: 15. The CDR3 is CASSQNGPAGGPNTQYF. In nucleotides, the CDR3 is TGTGCCAGCAGCCAAAATGGTCCAGCGGGAGGGCCCAATACGCAGTATTTT.

This clone was observed a single time. The rearrangement uses TRBV2 and TRBJ2-1, with 10 nucleotides matching TRBD2. V gave up 4 bases and J gave up 2 bases; unmatched junction bases: 8. The germline V gene encodes CDR1 SNHLY and CDR2 FYNNEI. CDR3 size: 17 residues. This CDR3 is CASSGTWTSGTYNEQFF. The CDR3 coding sequence is TGTGCCAGCAGTGGGACCTGGACTAGCGGTACCTACAATGAGCAGTTCTTC.

This chain joins TRBV28 and TRBJ2-7; TRBD1 agrees at 8 bases. The CDR3 extends over 18 amino acids. Per germline, CDR1 MDHEN and CDR2 SYDVKM. The V segment lost 6 bases and the J segment 6 bases; nucleotides outside the gene matches: 22. This chain's CDR3 is CASSQPTDGTGLLCEQYF. DNA of the CDR3: TGTGCCAGCAGCCAACCTACTGACGGGACAGGTCTTCTATGCGAGCAGTACTTC. Full variable domain (rest looked up from reference TRBV28 and TRBJ2-7): DVKVTQSSRYLVKRTGEKVFLECVQDMDHENMFWYRQDPGLGLRLIYFSYDVKMKEKGDIPEGYSVSREKKERFSLILESASTNQTSMYLCASSQPTDGTGLLCEQYFGPGTRLTVT.

This chain joins TRBV10-1 and TRBJ1-4; 8 bases agree with TRBD1. Trimming took 6 bases from V and 14 from J; bases not matched to a gene: 8. The CDR3 is 12 amino acids. Germline CDR1 WNHNN, CDR2 SYGVQD (reference sequence). For the CDR3, the DNA is TGCGCCAGCAGCCAAGGACAGGGAGGGCTGTTTTTT. Translation gives CASSQGQGGLFF.

The chain uses TRBV6-1 and TRBJ1-1; D unresolved. The CDR3 is 14 residues long. Germline V gene lookup returns CDR1 MNHNS and CDR2 SASEGT. V dropped 2 bases and J dropped 0 bases, with 7 bases sitting between them. The CDR3 coding sequence is TGTGCCAGCAGTGAACTGCCCCTGAACACTGAAGCTTTCTTT. Translating it yields CASSELPLNTEAFF.

The rearrangement uses TRBV7-9 and TRBJ2-5; D uncertain. V shed 2 bases and J shed 2 bases, with 12 bases lying between them. The CDR3 contains 15 residues. CDR1 is SEHNR, CDR2 FQNEAQ, per germline (reference sequence). The CDR3 protein is CASSLPPPGQETQYF. In nucleotides, the CDR3 is TGTGCCAGCAGCTTACCCCCTCCAGGTCAAGAGACCCAGTACTTC.